A selection of T cell receptor beta chains follows, all from one sample in a study of T cell repertoires in cytomegalovirus infection. No antigen has been assigned to these receptors. TCRdb passed the reads through MiXCR, listing each CDR3 protein once. The repertoire includes some 900,000 distinct CDR3 sequences, over 25% of them detected once, and roughly 12% sits in the top ten. The source was cultured CD8+ T cells from PBMCs, collected from culture after CMV antigen stimulation. The receptors shown here come from a human donor in good health (CMV status not recorded). Some clones in this sample may be carry-over from other donors' samples. The CDR3 runs from the conserved cysteine through the conserved F or W. D genes are given only for firm matches. Some rows mark clone size as missing; the rest say once, few, many or name a class of expanded clone.

V,D,J,size,CDR3,DNA
TRBV4-1,.,TRBJ1-1,many,CASSQDISAEAFF,TGCGCCAGCAGCCAAGATATTAGCGCTGAAGCTTTCTTT
TRBV24-1,.,TRBJ2-5,few,CATSDSLGTQYF,TGTGCCACCAGTGATAGCCTTGGGACCCAGTACTTC
TRBV14,.,TRBJ2-2,.,CASSQPPGPRWELFF,TGTGCCAGCAGCCAGCCCCCGGGACCCCGGTGGGAGCTGTTTTTT
TRBV27,TRBD1,TRBJ1-1,.,CASRYNRGSEAFF,TGTGCCAGCAGGTACAACAGGGGGTCTGAAGCTTTCTTT
TRBV7-2,.,TRBJ1-2,many,CASSSTVQGLLGYTF,TGTGCCAGCAGCTCGACGGTACAGGGTCTGCTTGGCTACACCTTC
TRBV7-9,TRBD1,TRBJ2-6,many,CASSGRTGGPSGANVLTF,TGTGCCAGCAGCGGCCGGACAGGGGGACCCTCTGGGGCCAACGTCCTGACTTTC
TRBV7-9,.,TRBJ1-2,few,CASSSTQGWSFEDYGYTF,TGTGCCAGCAGCTCCACCCAGGGATGGAGCTTTGAGGACTATGGCTACACCTTC
TRBV7-9,.,TRBJ1-2,many,CASSLVGGGMGDGYTF,TGTGCCAGCAGCTTAGTAGGTGGAGGGATGGGCGATGGCTACACCTTC
TRBV7-9,.,TRBJ1-1,many,CASSLGDSWNTEAFF,TGTGCCAGCAGCTTAGGTGACAGCTGGAACACTGAAGCTTTCTTT
TRBV7-9,.,TRBJ2-2,many,CASSLSQSTGELFF,TGTGCCAGCAGCTTAAGCCAGAGCACCGGGGAGCTGTTTTTT
TRBV20-1,TRBD1,TRBJ1-2,.,CSARGRTGYGYTF,TGCAGTGCTAGAGGGAGGACAGGGTATGGCTACACCTTC
TRBV27,.,TRBJ2-1,few,CASSSGLDEQFF,TGTGCCAGCAGTTCCGGCCTGGATGAGCAGTTCTTC
TRBV5-5,.,TRBJ1-1,.,CASSVGSGPEAFF,TGTGCCAGCAGCGTAGGCAGCGGGCCTGAAGCTTTCTTT
TRBV7-9,.,TRBJ1-5,few,CASSLSLRQGGRQPQHF,TGTGCCAGCAGCCTCTCCTTGCGGCAGGGAGGAAGACAGCCCCAGCATTTT
TRBV5-6,.,TRBJ2-7,.,CASSLSRNEQYF,TGTGCCAGCAGCTTGAGTCGCAACGAGCAGTACTTC
TRBV7-9,.,TRBJ2-5,many,CASSLGRKEKETQYF,TGTGCCAGCAGCTTAGGGCGGAAAGAAAAAGAGACCCAGTACTTC
TRBV4-2,TRBD2,TRBJ2-1,few,CASSPPWSVAGVNEQFF,TGTGCCAGCAGCCCCCCTTGGAGCGTAGCGGGGGTAAATGAGCAGTTCTTC
TRBV25-1,TRBD1,TRBJ1-2,few,CASSDRQGLSDYGYTF,TGTGCCAGCAGTGACCGACAGGGGCTCTCAGATTATGGCTACACCTTC
TRBV7-8,.,TRBJ1-1,many,CASSWGKNTEAFF,TGTGCCAGCAGCTGGGGGAAGAACACTGAAGCTTTCTTT
TRBV5-6,.,TRBJ1-4,few,CASSLRRQDEKLFF,TGTGCCAGCAGCTTGAGGCGGCAGGATGAAAAACTGTTTTTT
TRBV24-1,.,TRBJ1-5,few,CATSAGQSNQPQHF,TGTGCCACCAGTGCAGGACAGAGCAATCAGCCCCAGCATTTT
TRBV4-2,TRBD2,TRBJ2-3,few,CASSQPTSGGADTQYF,TGTGCCAGCAGCCAACCAACTAGCGGGGGGGCAGATACGCAGTATTTT